The text below deals with one TCR beta chain. The table came from immunoSEQ multiplex PCR; TCRdb's copy has only in-frame clones and leaves some out. The repertoire holds 100,000 or so clones, with 79% as singletons. The sample belongs to a study of control samples from healthy donors and cancer patients. With 0 bases removed from V and 0 bases from J, the gap between germline ends came to 14 bases. CDR1 is LGHNA, CDR2 YSLEER, per germline. The CDR3 loop spans 18 amino acids. This chain links TRBV4-3 with TRBJ1-4; TRBD1 might be the D (6 bases). This sequence originates from a woman in her 30s in good health. Specimen: blood. In DNA form, the CDR3 reads TGCGCCAGCAGCCAAGACTCGGGACACATATCAACTAATGAAAAACTGTTTTTT. Translating gives CASSQDSGHISTNEKLFF.